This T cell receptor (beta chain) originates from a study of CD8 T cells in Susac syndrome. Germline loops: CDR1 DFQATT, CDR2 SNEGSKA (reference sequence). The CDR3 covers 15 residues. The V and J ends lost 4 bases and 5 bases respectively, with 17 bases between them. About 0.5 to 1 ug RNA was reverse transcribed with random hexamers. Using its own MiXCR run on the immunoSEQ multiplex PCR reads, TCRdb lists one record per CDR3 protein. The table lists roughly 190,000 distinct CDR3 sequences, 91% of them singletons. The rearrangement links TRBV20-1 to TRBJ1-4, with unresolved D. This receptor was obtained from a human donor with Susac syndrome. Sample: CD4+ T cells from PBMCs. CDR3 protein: CSANPVGNQNEKLFF. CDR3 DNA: TGCAGTGCTAACCCGGTCGGGAACCAGAATGAAAAACTGTTTTTT.